One and the same sample provided the 16 T cell receptor beta chains below, sequenced in a study of cytomegalovirus exposure and HLA in healthy donors. PCR amplification relied on 60 Vbeta primers (plus 13 Jbeta primers). Some clones are missing from TCRdb's copy, which holds only in-frame ones; the method was immunoSEQ multiplex PCR. In the table there are tens of thousands of clones, approximately 77% of which are singletons. The sample was PBMCs. Receptors originate from a woman between 18 and 29 years old in good health and CMV-seronegative.

The V and J genes are TRBV28 and TRBJ1-1; 8 bases fit TRBD1. V shed 8 bases, J shed 11 bases, and the junction held 10 bases outside the gene matches. There are 12 residues in the CDR3. In germline, CDR1 is MDHEN, CDR2 SYDVKM. The CDR3 coding sequence is TGTGCCAGCGACAGGGGCTCAGTAGGGGCTTTCTTT. It encodes CASDRGSVGAFF.

This rearrangement joins TRBV18 to TRBJ1-1; the D gene is possibly TRBD1 (5 bases). Germline values: CDR1 KGHSH, CDR2 LQKENI. V gave up 3 bases and J gave up 1 base, with 9 bases separating them. The CDR3 covers 14 residues. CDR3 bases: TGTGCCAGCTCACCCCAGGGAGGGAACACTGAAGCTTTCTTT. It codes for CASSPQGGNTEAFF. Full variable domain (missing parts from reference TRBV18 and TRBJ1-1): NAGVMQNPRHLVRRRGQEARLRCSPMKGHSHVYWYRQLPEEGLKFMVYLQKENIIDESGMPKERFSAEFPKEGPSILRIQQVVRGDSAAYFCASSPQGGNTEAFFGQGTRLTVV.

V usage is TRBV28 and J usage is TRBJ2-3, with a possible D match to TRBD1 (6 bases). Germline V gene lookup returns CDR1 MDHEN and CDR2 SYDVKM. This CDR3 spans 14 amino acids. V was trimmed by 5 bases and J by 5 bases, leaving 14 bases between them. The CDR3 loop is CASSLTGSGDTQYF. The CDR3 bases are TGTGCCAGCAGTCTAACAGGGTCCGGAGATACGCAGTATTTT.

This clone was seen more than once but under ten times. A read error may account for a junction end that differs from germline. V gene TRBV29-1 combines with J gene TRBJ2-1; D is possibly TRBD2 (5 bases). This CDR3 is 10 amino acids long. From germline, CDR1 is SQVTM and CDR2 ANQGSEA. CDR3 in DNA: TGCAGCGTTGAAGTTCCTGGACTGATCTTC. Translated: CSVEVPGLIF.

The sample holds one count of this clone. V gene TRBV7-8 combines with J gene TRBJ2-1, with 9 nucleotides matching TRBD2. The trim removed 8 bases at V and 7 bases at J, leaving 9 bases unmatched. The CDR3 runs 14 residues. Germline V CDR1 and CDR2: SGHVS, FQNEAQ. CDR3 sequence: CASGRREGDNEQFF. The CDR3 DNA follows: TGTGCCAGCGGTCGGCGGGAGGGCGATAATGAGCAGTTCTTC.

J is TRBJ1-5 and V is TRBV27; D is perhaps TRBD1 (5 bases). Trimming shortened V by 7 bases and J by 4 bases, and 14 bases separated the two germline ends. The CDR3 spans 14 residues. The germline gives CDR1 MNHEY, CDR2 SMNVEV (reference sequence). CDR3 DNA sequence: TGTGCCAGCAAGGATCGACAGAAAAATCAGCCCCAGCATTTT. Translated, it gives CASKDRQKNQPQHF.

This clone was seen only a few times. The chain is built from TRBV7-3 and TRBJ2-2, with unresolved D. The CDR3 has 15 amino acids. Trimming pared 1 base from V and 2 bases from J, leaving 8 bases between. Looked up from germline, CDR1 is SGHTA and CDR2 is FQGTGA. In DNA form, the CDR3 reads TGTGCCAGCAGCTTAATGGGCGTAAACACCGGGGAGCTGTTTTTT. Translating gives CASSLMGVNTGELFF.

This chain connects TRBV5-6 to TRBJ2-5, with D perhaps TRBD1 (7 bases). CDR3 length equals 13 residues. The V and J ends lost 9 bases and 5 bases respectively, with 17 bases between them. Germline CDR1 is SGHDT and CDR2 is YYEEEE. The CDR3 protein is CATKIQGRETQYF. For the CDR3, the DNA is TGTGCCACCAAAATACAGGGGAGGGAGACCCAGTACTTC.

V is TRBV7-9 and J is TRBJ1-2; TRBD1 matches at 9 bases. Germline assignment: CDR1 SEHNR and CDR2 FQNEAQ (reference sequence). V dropped 6 bases and J dropped 3; count of bases not matched to a gene: 5. This CDR3 has 14 amino acids. The CDR3 region is CASRTGGPHYGYTF. CDR3 in DNA: TGTGCCAGCAGAACAGGGGGCCCGCACTATGGCTACACCTTC.

The rearrangement uses TRBV9 and TRBJ2-1; TRBD2 matches at 7 bases. CDR3 size: 15 residues. CDR1 SGDLS and CDR2 YYNGEE come from the germline V gene. V lost 4 bases to trimming and J lost 5 bases; unmatched junction nucleotides: 9. CDR3 in amino acids: CASSWGGTENNEQFF. The CDR3 bases are TGTGCCAGCAGCTGGGGGGGGACGGAGAACAATGAGCAGTTCTTC. Supplemented by reference TRBV9 and TRBJ2-1, the full variable domain reads DSGVTQTPKHLITATGQRVTLRCSPRSGDLSVYWYQQSLDQGLQFLIQYYNGEERAKGNILERFSAQQFPDLHSELNLSSLELGDSALYFCASSWGGTENNEQFFGPGTRLTVL.

DNA of the CDR3: TGTGCCTGCCGACCCGGCGGGGAAGCTTTCTTT. This gives the protein CACRPGGEAFF. This chain links TRBV30 with TRBJ1-1; no clear D. CDR3 length: 11 residues. Between the trimmed V and J ends, which lost 6 bases and 8 bases, there was a span of 13 bases. CDR1 is GTSNPN, CDR2 SVGIG, per germline (reference sequence).

The CDR3 sequence: CASSFTGTRSTEQFF. The CDR3 DNA sequence: TGTGCCAGCTCATTTACCGGGACTAGGAGTACTGAGCAGTTCTTC. The chain recombines TRBV18 with TRBJ2-1; 8 nucleotides match TRBD2. This CDR3 contains 15 residues. CDR1 is KGHSH and CDR2 is LQKENI in the germline V gene. The V and J ends lost 5 bases and 9 bases, in that order; junction bases with no gene match: 12.

This clone was recorded once. This chain joins TRBV27 and TRBJ1-5, with 10 nucleotides matching TRBD1. This CDR3 comprises 15 residues. The V gene's germline CDR1 is MNHEY and CDR2 SMNVEV (reference sequence). With V trimmed by 2 bases and J by 6 bases, 4 bases remained unmatched. The CDR3 spells CASSLLGQGGQPQHF. The DNA of the CDR3 is TGTGCCAGCAGTTTACTCGGACAGGGGGGTCAGCCCCAGCATTTT.

To note about this clone: The sample carries other DNA sequences with the same CDR3. The rearrangement links TRBV28 to TRBJ1-1; D unclear. Trimming pared 3 bases from V and 3 bases from J, leaving 11 bases between. This CDR3 is built from 14 residues. CDR1 MDHEN and CDR2 SYDVKM come from the germline V gene. For the CDR3, the DNA is TGTGCCAGCAGTTTTGGTAGGAGTCACACTGAAGCTTTCTTT. Protein: CASSFGRSHTEAFF.

In its sample, this clone was seen a few times. The chain joins TRBV28 to TRBJ1-2; possible D gene TRBD1, 6 bases. Trimming pared 6 bases from V and 3 bases from J, leaving 17 bases between. The CDR3 runs 15 residues. Germline CDR1 is MDHEN and CDR2 is SYDVKM. This CDR3 is CASSLTGRRHYGYTF. The CDR3 DNA reads as TGTGCCAGCAGCCTCACAGGGCGACGCCACTATGGCTACACCTTC.

This clone was counted only a few times. Here the CDR3 DNA reads TGTGCCAGCAGTGAAGAACAGGGTATCACTGAAGCTTTCTTT. It codes for CASSEEQGITEAFF. The J gene is TRBJ1-1, the V gene TRBV6-1; D possibly corresponds to TRBD1 (6 bases). Germline V gene sequence: CDR1 MNHNS, CDR2 SASEGT. Trimming left V 1 base short and J 4 bases short, with 10 bases between. The CDR3 totals 14 residues.